The clone carrying this T cell receptor beta chain was seen once. The V gene's germline CDR1 is SGHRS and CDR2 YFSETQ. The CDR3 spans 14 residues. Between the trimmed V and J ends, which lost 1 base and 3 bases, there was a span of 9 bases. The data belong to a study of T cell changes during pregnancy in multiple sclerosis. Libraries were prepared by immunoSEQ multiplex PCR; TCRdb keeps only in-frame clonotypes and omits some of them. The sample yields some 52,000 clones, roughly 92% seen once. This chain joins TRBV5-1 and TRBJ2-3; D possibly corresponds to TRBD2 (6 bases). This TCR was sampled from a female donor with multiple sclerosis, enrolled in a pregnancy study. Sample: CD4+ T cells from peripheral blood mononuclear cells, taken in the third trimester of pregnancy. CDR3 region: CASSLMGGTDTQYF. The CDR3 bases are TGCGCCAGCAGCTTGATGGGGGGAACAGATACGCAGTATTTT.